These 8 T cell receptor beta chains were sequenced from one sample in a study of tumor-infiltrating lymphocytes in primary liver carcinoma. Blood RNA was derived from unsorted whole blood, and germline DNA was extracted too. TCR beta cDNA was made from approximately 540 ng total RNA with a constant-region primer. Nested multiplex PCR, run for three rounds with slightly modified ARM-PCR, yielded TCR beta libraries. A C-beta reverse primer was combined with TRBV1-TRBV30 forward primers in the first two PCR rounds, and each round had approximately 10 cycles. TCRdb re-called the multiplex PCR reads with MiXCR, one entry per CDR3 protein. This sample has approximately 330,000 distinct CDR3 sequences, with roughly two thirds found just once. Sequenced input: peripheral blood. These receptors came from a man between 35 and 55 years old with primary liver carcinoma and hepatitis B virus infection.

This clonotype has just a few counts. A much larger clone lies a single base off, so this may be a read error. The chain is built from TRBV29-1 and TRBJ2-5; 9 bases are shared with TRBD2. V lost 7 bases and J lost 4; bases outside the gene matches: 13. This CDR3 is 15 amino acids long. CDR1 and CDR2 (germline): SQVTM, ANQGSEA. This CDR3 is CSGIPGLAVRETQYF. DNA for the CDR3: TGCAGCGGTATACCGGGACTAGCAGTCCGAGAGACCCAGTACTTC.

Regarding this clonotype: This could be a read error, since a much larger clone is one nucleotide away. V usage is TRBV6-1 and J usage is TRBJ1-2; 7 bases align to TRBD1. The length of the CDR3 is 13 residues. Germline V lookup: CDR1 MNHNS, CDR2 SASEGT. The CDR3 DNA sequence: TGTGCCAGCAGACCGACAGGGTCCTATGTCTACACCTTC. Translated, it gives CASRPTGSYVYTF.

This clonotype was counted between two and nine times. This chain links TRBV6-6 with TRBJ2-7; possibly TRBD2 for D (5 bases). The germline V gene encodes CDR1 MNHNY and CDR2 SVGAGI (reference sequence). The CDR3 spans 13 residues. V was pared by 8 bases and J by 2 bases, with 13 bases between. The chain's CDR3 is CASRGLLAYEQYF. CDR3 coding DNA: TGTGCCAGCCGTGGACTCTTGGCCTACGAGCAGTACTTC.

The chain uses TRBV5-6 and TRBJ2-7, with 8 bases matching TRBD2. This CDR3 region has 17 residues. V trimming: 0 bases; J trimming: 3 bases; junction bases outside the gene matches: 11. Germline V gene lookup returns CDR1 SGHDT and CDR2 YYEEEE. The CDR3 reads CASSLGRTSWSYYEQYF. The CDR3 DNA sequence: TGTGCCAGCAGCTTGGGGCGGACTAGCTGGAGTTACTACGAGCAGTACTTC.

This clonotype was seen ten or more times. The rearrangement joins TRBV5-6 to TRBJ2-2, with TRBD2 as a possible D gene (6 bases). The CDR3 runs 15 residues. V was clipped by 1 base and J by 5 bases, with 12 bases between them. Germline V gives CDR1 SGHDT, CDR2 YYEEEE. The CDR3 here is CASSLREAGTGELFF. CDR3 DNA sequence: TGTGCCAGCAGCTTGAGGGAGGCTGGAACCGGGGAGCTGTTTTTT.

With regard to this clonotype: This may arise from a read error, as a much more abundant clone is one base away. The genes are TRBV6-6 and TRBJ1-1, with D unclear. Per the germline V gene, CDR1 is MNHNY and CDR2 is SVGAGI (reference sequence). The CDR3 spans 13 residues. CDR3 region: CVSCLVWNTEAFF. CDR3 DNA sequence: TGTGTCAGCTGTTTGGTGTGGAACACTGAAGCTTTCTTT.

This clonotype has just one count. Given the absence of the conserved phenylalanine or tryptophan at the CDR3 end, a read error is likely. V and J are TRBV5-5 and TRBJ1-4; D perhaps matches TRBD1 (5 bases). The CDR3 runs to 14 residues. V lost 4 bases and J 8 bases, leaving 15 bases between the germline ends. The germline V gene encodes CDR1 SGHKS and CDR2 YYEKEE (reference sequence). CDR3 coding DNA: TGTGCCAGCAGCGTCGCGGGAGGGGAGGAAAAACTGTTTATT. Protein product: CASSVAGGEEKLFI.

This clonotype was seen only once. V is TRBV5-1 and J is TRBJ2-1, with 10 bases that match TRBD2. From germline, CDR1 is SGHRS and CDR2 YFSETQ. The junction had 5 bases not matched to a gene; V was cut back by 0 bases and J by 5 bases. The CDR3 length is 16 residues. The CDR3 loop reads CASSLVLAGANNEQFF. The CDR3 DNA is TGCGCCAGCAGCTTGGTTCTAGCGGGAGCCAACAATGAGCAGTTCTTC.